This T cell receptor (beta chain) was obtained from a study of blood T cell repertoires in COVID-19. TCRdb's copy holds only in-frame clones and misses some; the assay was immunoSEQ multiplex PCR. The sample lists approximately 150,000 clones; about four fifths were seen once. Germline V gives CDR1 MNHEY, CDR2 SMNVEV (reference sequence). V was trimmed by 0 bases and J by 15 bases, leaving 15 bases between them. This CDR3 has 13 residues. The chain joins TRBV27 to TRBJ2-1; D perhaps matches TRBD1 (5 bases). The sequence came from a man in his sixties with active or convalescent COVID-19. The sequencing sample was made of peripheral blood. The CDR3 protein is CASSLSPDRPSFF. The CDR3 region has the DNA TGTGCCAGCAGTTTATCCCCTGACAGACCCTCGTTCTTC.